This T cell receptor (beta chain) was found in a study of shared clonotypes between healthy human individuals. Generated by immunoSEQ multiplex PCR, the TCRdb table keeps only in-frame clones and is missing some. The sample contains 2,500,000 or so clones, around 94% of which appear only once. Trimming took off 0 bases at V and 4 bases at J, with 9 bases between the two ends. This CDR3 region has 14 residues. CDR1 is LNHNV, CDR2 YYDKDF, per germline (reference sequence). The sequence derives from a young man in good health. The J gene is TRBJ1-1, the V gene TRBV15; D gene uncertain. Sequencing was carried out using naive CD4+ T cells sorted from blood. This sample's subset: CD45RA+ positively selected. CDR3 sequence: CATSRDLAITEAFF. Written as DNA, the CDR3 is TGTGCCACCAGCAGAGATTTGGCTATCACTGAAGCTTTCTTT.